The entry below gives a single T cell receptor beta chain sequence along with its context. What it binds is unknown. Once extracted for a subset, genomic DNA was divided evenly among several immunoSEQ plates. Amplification in unsorted PBMC replicate PCRs started from 300 ng DNA, which equals 28,000 or so T cell genomes. Generated by immunoSEQ multiplex PCR, the TCRdb table keeps only in-frame clones and is missing some. This sample has 550,000 to 600,000 clones, with around 76% found just once. This entry comes from a study of shared clonotypes between healthy human individuals. General study findings and limits: The authors expected sequencing depth to affect clonotype sharing among donors.

Germline values: CDR1 LNHNV, CDR2 YYDKDF (reference sequence). Trimming removed 8 bases at V and 0 bases at J, with 7 bases between. There are 13 residues in the CDR3. The sequencing sample was made of PBMCs. The genes are TRBV15 and TRBJ1-4; D remains unclear. This clonotype was obtained from a woman aged 40 to 50 in good health. Some clones in this sample may be carry-over from other donors' samples. The CDR3 loop reads CATLAATNEKLFF. CDR3 sequence (DNA): TGTGCCACCTTGGCGGCAACTAATGAAAAACTGTTTTTT.